This T cell receptor beta chain derives from a study of blood T cell repertoires in COVID-19. Study in general: The cDNA or gDNA used as material had been derived from T cells, B-cell-depleted T cells, or PBMCs.

Authors' analysis steps: Amplification with reference gene primers provided the estimates of nucleated cell counts. TCRdb's table, derived via immunoSEQ multiplex PCR, lists solely in-frame clones and lacks some. Clone size and V and J calls were adopted from that table, with D and trimming inferred from the DNA. The table records a few hundred thousand clones, roughly 84% of them present only once. Germline V lookup: CDR1 ENHRY, CDR2 SYGVKD. There are 14 residues in the CDR3. The V and J ends lost 10 bases and 3 bases, in that order; junction bases with no gene match: 12. Categorization into cohorts depended on clinical history that participants reported.

The chain is built from TRBV10-3 and TRBJ2-7; the match to TRBD2 covers 7 bases. The sample taken for sequencing was PBMCs or T cells enriched from blood (not recorded which). This sequence originates from a woman between 18 and 29 years old who had been exposed to COVID-19. CDR3 sequence reads: CATSASGESYEQYF. In DNA, the CDR3 is TGTGCCACCTCAGCTAGCGGAGAAAGCTACGAGCAGTACTTC.